This TCR beta chain was observed in a study of blood T cell repertoires in COVID-19. Using immunoSEQ multiplex PCR, the repertoire was profiled, and TCRdb retains in-frame clones only, with some absent. This sample carries under 70,000 clones, around nine tenths of them seen once, and the ten largest clones take more than 6%. The CDR3 runs to 15 residues. Germline V gene sequence: CDR1 LNHDA, CDR2 SQIVND (reference sequence). Trimming removed 5 bases at V and 7 bases at J, with 18 bases between. The chain employs TRBV19 and TRBJ1-5, with unresolved D. Material: peripheral blood. The TCR comes from a woman aged 60 to 75 with COVID-19, enrolled during active disease. The CDR3 here is CASSQLGREGQPQHF. The CDR3 nucleotides are TGTGCCAGTAGTCAGCTTGGGAGGGAGGGACAGCCCCAGCATTTT.